These T cell receptor beta chains were read from a single sample in a study of blood T cell repertoires in COVID-19. Method: immunoSEQ multiplex PCR; TCRdb's copy keeps in-frame clones and lacks some. The table records some 270,000 clones, 80% to 90% of them present only once. Sequencing was carried out using PBMCs or T cells enriched from blood (not recorded which). These receptors were collected from a woman aged 25 to 39 who had recovered from COVID-19. Each CDR3 is given with its conserved first and last residue. Fields, in order: CDR3 protein, CDR3 DNA, V gene, J gene, D gene, clone size. D genes are given only for firm matches. Size values are once, few and many counts, or a class for expanded clones, and some rows have none.

CASSDETAPSQYF	TGTGCCAGCAGTGATGAGACAGCCCCGTCTCAGTACTTC	TRBV2	TRBJ2-7	NA	few
CATSRGDRAGGYTF	TGTGCCACCAGCAGAGGGGACAGGGCTGGTGGCTACACCTTC	TRBV15	TRBJ1-2	TRBD1	NA
CASSSLGWQVRSETQYF	TGTGCCAGCAGCTCCCTGGGCTGGCAGGTTAGAAGTGAGACCCAGTACTTC	TRBV11-2	TRBJ2-5	NA	once
CASSGPRLDDWETQYF	TGTGCCAGCAGCGGCCCGCGACTAGATGATTGGGAGACCCAGTACTTC	TRBV7-9	TRBJ2-5	NA	NA
CASSQGGSPPGDTQYF	TGCGCCAGCAGCCAAGGTGGGAGCCCTCCGGGGGATACGCAGTATTTT	TRBV4-1	TRBJ2-3	NA	NA
CASSQRGSYEQYF	TGTGCCAGCAGCCAGAGGGGGAGCTACGAGCAGTACTTC	TRBV3-1/TRBV3-2	TRBJ2-7	NA	NA
CASSLLQGDNGYTF	TGTGCCAGCAGCTTATTACAGGGGGACAATGGCTACACCTTC	TRBV7-9	TRBJ1-2	TRBD1	NA
CSVLLPGGRNTEAFF	TGCAGCGTTCTCTTACCGGGGGGAAGAAACACTGAAGCTTTCTTT	TRBV29-1	TRBJ1-1	NA	NA
CASSFPGETQYF	TGTGCCAGCAGTTTTCCGGGGGAGACCCAGTACTTC	TRBV27	TRBJ2-5	NA	NA
CASSPSSLTDNYGYTF	TGTGCCAGCAGTCCGTCAAGCCTCACAGATAACTATGGCTACACCTTC	TRBV27	TRBJ1-2	NA	NA
CASTRGPGNTIYF	TGTGCCAGTACAAGGGGTCCTGGAAACACCATATATTTT	TRBV19	TRBJ1-3	NA	once
CAISEPTWTGASKKTYEQYF	TGTGCCATCAGTGAGCCTACGTGGACAGGGGCCTCCAAAAAAACCTACGAGCAGTACTTC	TRBV10-3	TRBJ2-7	TRBD1	NA
CATSDWGTEITGELFF	TGTGCCACCAGTGATTGGGGGACAGAGATCACCGGGGAGCTGTTTTTT	TRBV24-1	TRBJ2-2	TRBD1	NA
CASRLSGTLPYNEQFF	TGCGCCAGCAGATTAAGCGGGACTCTGCCCTACAATGAGCAGTTCTTC	TRBV5-1	TRBJ2-1	TRBD2	NA
CASSYLGSDYGYTF	TGTGCCAGCAGTTACCTCGGGTCGGACTATGGCTACACCTTC	TRBV6-5	TRBJ1-2	NA	NA
CASSIDPGYEQYF	TGTGCCAGTAGTATAGACCCCGGCTACGAGCAGTACTTC	TRBV19	TRBJ2-7	NA	NA
CASSLFPGDIQYF	TGTGCCAGCAGTTTATTCCCCGGGGACATTCAGTACTTC	TRBV27	TRBJ2-4	NA	NA
CASSEQSYNSPLHF	TGCGCCAGCAGTGAACAGAGTTATAATTCACCCCTCCACTTT	TRBV10-1	TRBJ1-6	NA	once
CAWDSAGTDTQYF	TGTGCCTGGGATTCGGCGGGCACAGATACGCAGTATTTT	TRBV30	TRBJ2-3	NA	NA
CASSEYSNQPQHF	TGTGCCAGCAGTGAGTATAGCAATCAGCCCCAGCATTTT	TRBV6-4	TRBJ1-5	NA	NA
CASAGGGNQPQHF	TGTGCCAGCGCCGGGGGGGGCAATCAGCCCCAGCATTTT	TRBV27	TRBJ1-5	NA	NA
CASSKDAGGYTF	TGTGCCAGCAGTAAGGATGCAGGAGGCTACACCTTC	TRBV12-3/TRBV12-4	TRBJ1-2	NA	NA
CASSVQGWTYNSPLHF	TGTGCCAGCAGTGTACAGGGTTGGACCTATAATTCACCCCTCCACTTT	TRBV6-1	TRBJ1-6	NA	once
CAWSVLAGGTDTQYF	TGTGCCTGGAGTGTACTGGCGGGGGGCACAGATACGCAGTATTTT	TRBV30	TRBJ2-3	TRBD2	NA
CASSLFRTGTVFYQSPLHF	TGTGCCAGCAGTTTATTTCGGACCGGGACAGTCTTCTATCAATCACCCCTCCACTTT	TRBV28	TRBJ1-6	TRBD1	NA
CASSRFAGAETREQFF	TGTGCCAGCAGCCGTTTTGCGGGTGCGGAAACCAGGGAGCAGTTCTTC	TRBV5-4	TRBJ2-1	NA	once